The 10 T cell receptor beta chains in this list originate from one sample, sequenced in a study of T-cell memory formation after mild COVID-19. TCRdb passed the 5' RACE reads through MiXCR, listing each CDR3 protein once. The table includes roughly 100,000 distinct CDR3 sequences, about 12% detected once. The sample taken for sequencing was PBMCs or a T cell subset sorted from them (not recorded which). The receptor set was obtained from an adult woman who had mild COVID-19 (a few samples of this study predate the infection). Cell type and time point are not known.

The V gene is TRBV29-1, the J gene TRBJ2-5; tentative D call: TRBD1 (5 bases). The germline V and J ends were trimmed by 3 bases and 2 bases, with 13 bases remaining between them. This CDR3 is 14 amino acids long. CDR1 SQVTM and CDR2 ANQGSEA come from the germline V gene. CDR3 residues: CSVDKGIPQETQYF. CDR3 DNA sequence: TGCAGCGTTGACAAGGGGATCCCTCAAGAGACCCAGTACTTC.

This clonotype came up a few times. This sequence joins TRBV20-1 and TRBJ2-5; 10 positions agree with TRBD1. This CDR3 has 16 amino acids. V shed 3 bases and J 0 bases; nucleotides not matched to a gene: 7. The germline V gene encodes CDR1 DFQATT and CDR2 SNEGSKA (reference sequence). CDR3 nucleotide sequence: TGCAGTGCTAGTCATCCGGGACAGGGGTACCAAGAGACCCAGTACTTC. This sequence encodes CSASHPGQGYQETQYF.

There are a few counts of this clonotype. This chain joins TRBV5-5 and TRBJ2-7, with 8 nucleotides matching TRBD2. The CDR3 has 15 amino acids. V shed 2 bases, J shed 0 bases, and the junction held 4 bases outside the gene matches. Looked up from germline, CDR1 is SGHKS and CDR2 is YYEKEE (reference sequence). The CDR3 loop reads CASSFRGGSSYEQYF. As DNA, the CDR3 is TGTGCCAGCAGCTTTCGGGGGGGAAGCTCCTACGAGCAGTACTTC.

The rearrangement joins TRBV4-1 to TRBJ2-7; D is uncertain. CDR1 is MGHRA and CDR2 is YSYEKL in the germline V gene. The CDR3 is 13 amino acids. V shed 4 bases and J shed 3 bases, with 10 bases lying between them. The chain's CDR3 is CASSPQPFYEQYF. In nucleotides, the CDR3 is TGCGCCAGCAGCCCACAACCTTTCTACGAGCAGTACTTC.

The chain links TRBV14 to TRBJ1-1; D not resolved. Germline CDR1 and CDR2: SGHDN and FVKESK. The V end was cut by 3 bases, the J end by 1 base, with 6 bases between. This CDR3 spans 13 amino acids. This chain's CDR3 is CASSQDPNTEAFF. For the CDR3, the DNA is TGTGCCAGCAGCCAGGACCCGAACACTGAAGCTTTCTTT.

This clonotype has only a few counts. The chain uses TRBV6-1 and TRBJ2-7, with D possibly matching TRBD2 (6 bases). From germline, CDR1 is MNHNS and CDR2 SASEGT. V lost 8 bases and J 0 bases, leaving 11 bases between the germline ends. This CDR3 has 13 amino acids. The CDR3 region has the DNA TGTGCCAGCTCAGCGGGCAGCTCCTACGAGCAGTACTTC. It yields the protein CASSAGSSYEQYF.

This clonotype was seen more than once but under ten times. The DNA of the CDR3 is TGCAGCGTTGATAACGGTTTGAACACTGAAGCTTTCTTT. It is translated as CSVDNGLNTEAFF. The V call is TRBV29-1, the J call TRBJ1-1; no reliable D call. The germline gives CDR1 SQVTM, CDR2 ANQGSEA. This CDR3 contains 13 residues. V lost 3 bases and J lost 0, with 8 bases in between.

The V call is TRBV29-1, the J call TRBJ2-5, with 11 bases aligning to TRBD2. The CDR3 extends over 15 amino acids. Germline CDR1 reads SQVTM; CDR2 reads ANQGSEA. The J segment lost 1 base and the V segment lost 2 bases, leaving 3 bases of the junction unmatched. DNA for the CDR3: TGCAGCGTTGAAACTAGCGGGGGCATCCAAGAGACCCAGTACTTC. It translates to CSVETSGGIQETQYF. Full variable domain (outside the CDR3, taken from reference TRBV29-1 and TRBJ2-5): SAVISQKPSRDICQRGTSLTIQCQVDSQVTMMFWYRQQPGQSLTLIATANQGSEATYESGFVIDKFPISRPNLTFSTLTVSNMSPEDSSIYLCSVETSGGIQETQYFGPGTRLLVL.

This clonotype was counted between two and nine times. V is TRBV29-1 and J is TRBJ2-7; 8 nucleotides align to TRBD1. V was pared by 1 base and J by 0 bases, with 8 bases of the junction left unmatched. CDR1 is SQVTM, CDR2 ANQGSEA, per germline. The CDR3 runs 16 residues. CDR3 amino acids: CSVEGVRTGSSYEQYF. The DNA for the CDR3 is TGCAGCGTTGAAGGAGTAAGGACAGGGAGCTCCTACGAGCAGTACTTC.

This clonotype was seen only a few times. The chain carries TRBV27 and TRBJ2-7, with a possible D match to TRBD2 (6 bases). CDR1 and CDR2 (germline): MNHEY, SMNVEV (reference sequence). Trimming shortened V by 2 bases and J by 1 base, and 9 bases separated the two germline ends. This CDR3 comprises 14 residues. The CDR3 nucleotides are TGTGCCAGCAGTTTAGGGGGGACGTCCTACGAGCAGTACTTC. It specifies CASSLGGTSYEQYF.